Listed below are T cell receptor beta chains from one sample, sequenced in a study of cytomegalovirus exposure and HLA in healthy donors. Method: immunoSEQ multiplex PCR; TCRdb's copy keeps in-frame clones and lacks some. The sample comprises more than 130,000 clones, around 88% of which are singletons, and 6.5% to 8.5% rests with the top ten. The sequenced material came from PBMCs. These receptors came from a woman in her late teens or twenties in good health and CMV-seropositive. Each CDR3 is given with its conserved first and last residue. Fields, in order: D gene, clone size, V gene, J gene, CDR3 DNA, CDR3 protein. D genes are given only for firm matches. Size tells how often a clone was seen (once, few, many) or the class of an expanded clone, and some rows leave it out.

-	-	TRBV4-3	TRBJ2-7	TGCGCCAGCAGCCAAGATTATAACCTAAACTACGAGCAGTACTTC	CASSQDYNLNYEQYF
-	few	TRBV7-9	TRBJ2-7	TGTGCCAGCAGCTCAGGGGTGAGCGAGCAGTACTTC	CASSSGVSEQYF
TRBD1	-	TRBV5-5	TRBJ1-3	TGTGCCAGCAGGGGGACAGGGTCCGGAAACACCATATATTTT	CASRGTGSGNTIYF
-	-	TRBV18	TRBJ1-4	TGTGCCAGCTCACCATTCCGGCTGGGCACAAATGAAAAACTGTTTTTT	CASSPFRLGTNEKLFF
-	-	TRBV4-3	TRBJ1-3	TGCGCCAGCAGCCAAGAAGGTCGGACAGAGGGAAACACCATATATTTT	CASSQEGRTEGNTIYF
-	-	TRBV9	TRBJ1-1	TGTGCCAGCAGCCTAACAGGCCAAGGGGCGAGGACTGAAGCTTTCTTT	CASSLTGQGARTEAFF
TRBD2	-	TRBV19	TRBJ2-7	TGTGCCAGTAGAGGGGCGGGAGGTCCCTACGAGCAGTACTTC	CASRGAGGPYEQYF
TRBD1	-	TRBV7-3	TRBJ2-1	TGTGCCAGCAGCACACGCCCGGGACAGGGAAACAATGAGCAGTTCTTC	CASSTRPGQGNNEQFF
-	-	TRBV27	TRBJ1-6	TGTGCCAGCAGTCCACACATGGGAGGGGGACGTAATTCACCCCTCCACTTT	CASSPHMGGGRNSPLHF
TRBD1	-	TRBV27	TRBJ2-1	TGTGCCAGCAGTTTTGGGACAGGGGACCGAGGTGAGCAGTTCTTC	CASSFGTGDRGEQFF
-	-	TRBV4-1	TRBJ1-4	TGCGCCAGCAGCCAAGATCACGGTTGGAGAAAACTGTTTTTT	CASSQDHGWRKLFF
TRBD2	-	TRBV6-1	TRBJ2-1	TGTGCCAGCAGTGGCGCTACGAGGACTAGCGGGAGTTACAATGAGCAGTTCTTC	CASSGATRTSGSYNEQFF
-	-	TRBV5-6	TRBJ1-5	TGTGCCAGCAGCTTTTTCGTGGCGGGAGATTTCAATCAGCCCCAGCATTTT	CASSFFVAGDFNQPQHF
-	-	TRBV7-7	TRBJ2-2	TGTGCTAGCAGCTTGGGGCAGGGGGGCACCGGGGAGCTGTTTTTT	CASSLGQGGTGELFF
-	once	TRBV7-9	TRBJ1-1	TGTGCCAGCAGCCTCAGGGCCGTGGGCACTGAAGCTTTCTTT	CASSLRAVGTEAFF
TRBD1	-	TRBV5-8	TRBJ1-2	TGTGCCAGCAGCACCGACCCTGAACAGGGGGGCTATGGCTACACCTTC	CASSTDPEQGGYGYTF
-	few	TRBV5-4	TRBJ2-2	TGTGCCAGCAGCTTGGACGGGACCGGGGAGCTGTTTTTT	CASSLDGTGELFF
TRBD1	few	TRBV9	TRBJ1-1	TGTGCCAGCAGCGGAGGACAGGGGGTTGAAGCTTTCTTT	CASSGGQGVEAFF
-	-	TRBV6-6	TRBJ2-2	TGTGCCAGCAGTTACTCACGAGGAACCGGGGAGCTGTTTTTT	CASSYSRGTGELFF
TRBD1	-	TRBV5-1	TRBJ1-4	TGCGCCAGCAGCCTGACAGGGAGAACAACTAATGAAAAACTGTTTTTT	CASSLTGRTTNEKLFF
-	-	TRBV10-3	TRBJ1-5	TGTGCCATCAGTGATACTGGGTCAGGGGCCTATCAGCCCCAGCATTTT	CAISDTGSGAYQPQHF
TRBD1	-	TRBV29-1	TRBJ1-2	TGCAGCGTTGAAGGTCGGACAGGGGGCTCTAACTATGGCTACACCTTC	CSVEGRTGGSNYGYTF
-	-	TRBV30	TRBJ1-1	TGTGCCTGGAGACGTGTACAGGGAATTAGTAGTCAGATGAACACTGAAGCTTTCTTT	CAWRRVQGISSQMNTEAFF
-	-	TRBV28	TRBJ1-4	TGTGCCAGCAGTAGGGGCCCAGGGACTAATGAAAAACTGTTTTTT	CASSRGPGTNEKLFF
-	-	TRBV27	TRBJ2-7	TGTGCCAGCGGGACTGAAGGCGAGCAGTACTTC	CASGTEGEQYF
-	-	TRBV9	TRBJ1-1	TGTGCCAGCAGCGTCGGACCGACAGACACTGAAGCTTTCTTT	CASSVGPTDTEAFF
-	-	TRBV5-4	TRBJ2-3	TGTGCCAGCAGCTTCCCGACGGGGGATACGCAGTATTTT	CASSFPTGDTQYF
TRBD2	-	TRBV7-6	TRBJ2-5	TGTGCCAGCAGCTTCGGGAGGTACGAGACCCAGTACTTC	CASSFGRYETQYF
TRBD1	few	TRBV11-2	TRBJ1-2	TGTGCCAGCAGCTTAGATCGCGGACAGGGGATTCGGGGCTACACCTTC	CASSLDRGQGIRGYTF
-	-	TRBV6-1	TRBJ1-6	TGTGGCCTCTCTAAACAGGGTCGCAATTCACCCCTCCACTTT	CGLSKQGRNSPLHF
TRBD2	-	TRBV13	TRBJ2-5	TGTGCCAGCAGCTTAGGCGCGGGGGGCCGGGAGACCCAGTACTTC	CASSLGAGGRETQYF
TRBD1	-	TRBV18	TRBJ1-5	TGTGCCAGCTCACCAGTGCGGTGGCGACAGGGGGATCGCAATCAGCCCCAGCATTTT	CASSPVRWRQGDRNQPQHF
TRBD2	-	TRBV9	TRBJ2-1	TGTGCCAGCAGCGGAGGCCCCGGCGGGAGGTACAATGAGCAGTTCTTC	CASSGGPGGRYNEQFF
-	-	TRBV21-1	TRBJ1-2	TGTGCCAGCAGCAAAACAGGTGACGGCTACACCTTC	CASSKTGDGYTF
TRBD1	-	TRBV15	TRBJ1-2	TGTGCCACCAGCACTCGACAGGGGCAAGATAATGGCTACACCTTC	CATSTRQGQDNGYTF
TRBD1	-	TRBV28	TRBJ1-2	TGTGCCAGCATGACTCGGACAGGCTCTCTGGGAATCGGGTATGGCTACACCTTC	CASMTRTGSLGIGYGYTF
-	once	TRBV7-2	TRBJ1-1	TGTGCCAGCAGCTTGGGCAGGGTCACCACTGAAGCTTTCTTT	CASSLGRVTTEAFF
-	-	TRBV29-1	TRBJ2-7	TGCAGCGGTGTGGGACAAAGCTCCTACGAGCAGTACTTC	CSGVGQSSYEQYF
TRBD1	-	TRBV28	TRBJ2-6	TGTGCCAGCAGCCCGACAGGGGGCGCTGGGGCCAACGTCCTGACTTTC	CASSPTGGAGANVLTF
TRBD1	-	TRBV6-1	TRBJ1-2	TGTGCCAGCAGTGAACGAGGGGACAGCCGAGTAGAAGGCTACACCTTC	CASSERGDSRVEGYTF
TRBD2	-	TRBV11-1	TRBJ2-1	TGTGCCAGCAGGCCACAGACTAGCGCCCGTTACAATGAGCAGTTCTTC	CASRPQTSARYNEQFF
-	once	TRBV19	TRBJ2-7	TGTGCCAGTAGTCCGTTGGGACTTGGGGGCGAGCAGTACTTC	CASSPLGLGGEQYF
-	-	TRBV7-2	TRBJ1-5	TGTGCCAGCAGCTTAGAAAGAGGGCAGCCCCAGCATTTT	CASSLERGQPQHF
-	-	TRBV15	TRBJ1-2	TGTGCCACCAGCGAGGTACAGGGTCCTGGCGGCTACACCTTC	CATSEVQGPGGYTF
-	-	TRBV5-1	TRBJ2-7	TGCGCCAGCAGCTTGGCCGGGATAGTGAGGTACGAGCAGTACTTC	CASSLAGIVRYEQYF
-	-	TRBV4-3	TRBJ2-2	TGCGCCAGCAGTCTTTTTCCAGGGGCAGAGAACACCGGGGAGCTGTTTTTT	CASSLFPGAENTGELFF
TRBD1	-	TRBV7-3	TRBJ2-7	TGTGCCAGCAGCCCGGGACAGCCGGGCGAGCAGTACTTC	CASSPGQPGEQYF
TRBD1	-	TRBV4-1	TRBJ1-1	TGCGCCAGCAGCCAAGGACTGACAGGGGGCGTCACTGAAGCTTTCTTT	CASSQGLTGGVTEAFF
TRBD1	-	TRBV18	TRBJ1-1	TGTGCCAGCTCACCCCAGGGACAGGGGGCTGCGGGCACTGAAGCTTTCTTT	CASSPQGQGAAGTEAFF
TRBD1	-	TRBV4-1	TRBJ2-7	TGCGCCAGCAGCCACAGGGGGTTGGGGGTCTACGAGCAGTACTTC	CASSHRGLGVYEQYF
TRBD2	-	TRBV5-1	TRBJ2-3	TGCGCCAGCAGCTTGGGGGCTAGCGGGAGGATCGAAGATACGCAGTATTTT	CASSLGASGRIEDTQYF
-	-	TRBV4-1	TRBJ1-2	TGCGCCAGCAGCCCCATGGGCCGACAGGACTATGGCTACACCTTC	CASSPMGRQDYGYTF
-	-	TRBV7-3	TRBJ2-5	TGTGCCAGCAGCTTAACCAGGGTTGGGCAGTACTTC	CASSLTRVGQYF
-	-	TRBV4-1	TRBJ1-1	TGCGCCAGCAGCCAAGATCCAGGGTTGAACACTGAAGCTTTCTTT	CASSQDPGLNTEAFF
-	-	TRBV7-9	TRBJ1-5	TGTGCCAGCAGCTTACAAGGGGGTGAACAGCCCCAGCATTTT	CASSLQGGEQPQHF
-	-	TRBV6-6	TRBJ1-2	TGTGCCCTTGGGTTGGGCAGACCTAACTATGGCTACACCTTC	CALGLGRPNYGYTF